This T cell receptor (beta chain) came from a study of cytomegalovirus exposure and HLA in healthy donors. Researchers ran the PCR with 60 Vbeta and 13 Jbeta primers. Clones were read by immunoSEQ multiplex PCR, and TCRdb kept only the in-frame ones, dropping some. The sample has roughly 66,000 clones; roughly 72% are singletons. This clone came up once. The germline V gene encodes CDR1 KGHSH and CDR2 LQKENI. V gave up 4 bases and J gave up 6 bases; unmatched junction bases: 5. The CDR3 sequence is 13 residues long. Sequencing was carried out using PBMCs. The rearrangement links TRBV18 to TRBJ1-2; 7 nucleotides align to TRBD1. This TCR was recovered from a man aged 45-60 years in good health and CMV-seronegative. The CDR3 sequence is CASSQTGKDGYTF. In nucleotides, the CDR3 is TGTGCCAGCTCACAGACAGGGAAAGATGGCTACACCTTC.